This TCR beta chain appears in the sequencing data of a study of shared clonotypes between healthy human individuals (dated by TCRdb to 2020 to 2021). At the level of the whole study: A few men and a couple of women, aged 18 to 49 years, made up the cohort. For each donor, CD4 naive and CD4 memory were each run on three plates, CD8 naive on two plates, and CD8 memory on one plate. To estimate repertoire size and how much clonotypes are shared between individuals, the study performed deep sequencing of blood TCR repertoires from about 5 healthy adults. Different laboratories and diverse techniques were used to prepare libraries and sequence TCR repertoires, to increase sequencing depth and limit assay-specific biases. Per donor, leukapheresis produced somewhere between about 0.9 and 10 billion PBMCs.

Overall study outcomes, separate from this receptor: Compared with non-shared clonotypes, clonotypes shared by all four sorted-subset donors had higher generation probabilities. Only blood was sampled, and tissue TCR repertoires likely differ from those in blood. Based on pairwise subsampling, the degree of clonotype sharing among donors was expected to be affected by sequencing depth. The small number of donors limited the genetic and exposure-history diversity represented. Larger estimated clonotype richness was generally found for naive subsets than for memory subsets. About 5% of naive CD4, roughly 3.6% of naive CD8, 2% to 2.5% of memory CD4, and about 0.4% of memory CD8 clonotypes were shared across a few donors. Incomplete sequencing was indicated by rarefaction of sorted-subset datasets, despite the large sequencing depth.

Spanning cysteine to phenylalanine, the CDR3 consists of 13 amino acids. Of the read, only the CDR3 DNA is kept; its 39 bases are in frame from base 1. Based on the germline V gene (reference sequence), the CDR1 and CDR2 sequences are GTSNPN and SVGIG. V loses 5 bases at its end and J loses 4 bases; junction bases beyond the gene matches: 6. The donors were healthy, HIV-negative adults with no recently reported acute infections or vaccinations. Every donor was a Caucasian adult living in Nashville, Tennessee, USA. Magnetic negative selection was used to enrich CD4+ T cells, after which naive cells were positively selected on CD45RA and the negative fraction became the memory subset. Blood was obtained by leukapheresis, after which PBMCs were separated by Ficoll-Histopaque density gradient centrifugation and cryopreserved in liquid nitrogen vapor phase. Purity and quantity of every magnetically sorted T cell population were checked by analytical flow cytometry. From each sorted fraction, genomic DNA was isolated and quantified by UV absorbance on a Nanodrop 2000c.

TCR CDR3 regions were amplified from genomic DNA by multiplex PCR using the deep immunoSEQ assay. Genomic DNA extracted from each cell subset was distributed evenly over all wells of several immunoSEQ 96-well plates, and each plate served as one replicate. For sorted subsets, 200 ng of genomic DNA, equivalent to 30,000 or so T cell genomes, went into each replicate PCR. Purified libraries were quantified with a Qubit 3.0 fluorometer, sized on a Bioanalyzer 2100, and re-quantified with the KAPA Library Quantification kit. A separate single-read 150-cycle Illumina NextSeq 550 flow cell was used to sequence each immunoSEQ 96-well plate. Processing in the source paper ran as follows. Because only junctional sequences without quality scores were contained in the immunoSEQ output, filtering matching that applied to full-length reads could not be performed. To assign V/J genes and CDR3, sequences were annotated using PyIR, a Python wrapper for IgBLAST v1.9, with IMGT germline references. Reads were removed for weak V/J assignments (E-value above 1e-6), missing CDR3, stop codons, out-of-frame junctions, or ambiguous translated residues. A V3J clonotype was defined by an identical inferred V gene, J gene, and CDR3 amino acid sequence. To compute the percentage overlap between repertoires, the number of shared unique clonotypes was divided by the size of the smaller repertoire. Richness of each repertoire was evaluated using RTK rarefaction, the Chao1 estimator, and Recon v2.1 estimates of unobserved clonotypes. Generation probabilities were computed with OLGA for all TCRbeta clonotypes obtained by the gDNA method from four donors. Imported from immuneACCESS, the table was reduced by TCRdb to in-frame sequences with V and J called. These copies leave out some clones; in studies compared against another copy, an unresolved V gene accounts for under half, and the cause of the remainder is not known. V and J calls and clone size are those listed in that table; D and trimming were worked out from the DNA. Here the sample has hundreds of thousands of clones; approximately 79% occur a single time. Roughly 1.7% of the sample belongs to the ten largest clones.

As to this clone: Which antigen it targets is not known. No much larger clone is present one base from it, and per-base qualities are unavailable.

The rearranged segments are TRBV30 and TRBJ1-2, with 8 bases aligning to TRBD1. Input material: memory CD4+ T cells sorted from blood. The sample's cell subset or site label is to be understood as: CD45RA-negative fraction. This clonotype was sampled from a woman aged 30 to 39 in good health. The DNA sequence is as follows: TGTGCCTGGTTCTCAGGGGGCGTCTATGGCTACACCTTC. It specifies CAWFSGGVYGYTF.